This T cell receptor beta chain was recovered during a study of T cell repertoires in cytomegalovirus infection. As for the study in general: HLA-B-restricted CMV epitopes that are well studied were used alongside recently identified HLA-C-restricted ones. Indications came from public TCR beta signatures; they pointed to CMV infection and to a matching HLA type.

TCRdb re-derived calls from the reads in MiXCR, one entry per CDR3 protein. The sample shows about 500,000 distinct CDR3 sequences, around a third of them seen only once. In its sample, this clonotype was seen a few times. The antigen is unknown. CDR3 length equals 15 residues. The germline V gene encodes CDR1 SEHNR and CDR2 FQNEAQ (reference sequence). V was clipped by 8 bases and J by 10 bases, with 21 bases between them. The chain employs TRBV7-9 and TRBJ1-6; weak D call: TRBD1 (5 bases). The TCR originated in a human donor in good health (CMV status not recorded). Some clones in this sample may be carry-over from other donors' samples. Sample: cultured PBMCs, taken from culture after CMV antigen stimulation. CDR3 nucleotide sequence: TGTGCCAGCGACGAAGCCGGGACCTTGGGGTCACCCCTCCACTTT. Translating it yields CASDEAGTLGSPLHF.